This passage covers 5 T cell receptor beta chains from one sample sequenced in a study of regulatory T cells in long-lasting Graves disease. Assembly of TCR beta libraries relied on iRepertoire HTBI primers together with Arm-PCR of CDR3 regions. MiXCR, run by TCRdb on the multiplex PCR reads, gives a single entry per CDR3 protein. Of almost 450,000 distinct CDR3 sequences detected, roughly 15% appear once; the ten largest clones hold roughly 10%. Time point defined: newly diagnosed GD, antithyroid drugs for less than 3 months. PBMC-extracted RNA yielded the TCR library. Another study also made use of these data, one on T cells in Graves' hyperthyroidism and ophthalmopathy.

The sequenced sample was peripheral blood mononuclear cells (PBMCs), obtained at new diagnosis, from a patient treated with antithyroid drugs. The receptors originated from a woman aged 25 to 39 with Graves disease.

Many counts were recorded for this clonotype. This chain uses TRBV6-1 with TRBJ2-2; D remains ambiguous. There are 14 residues in the CDR3. The V gene's germline CDR1 is MNHNS and CDR2 SASEGT. The V gene lost 2 bases and the J gene lost 8 bases, with 12 bases spanning the gap. The CDR3 DNA is TGTGCCAGCAGTGAATTGTTAGCTCCGGGGGAGCTGTTTTTT. Translation gives CASSELLAPGELFF.

This clonotype occurred many times. The rearrangement uses TRBV7-2 and TRBJ1-3; TRBD1 is a possible D gene (5 bases). The CDR3 extends over 13 amino acids. Germline V gene data show CDR1 as SGHTA and CDR2 as FQGNSA. The V and J ends lost 5 bases and 16 bases respectively, with 21 bases between them. As DNA, the CDR3 is TGTGCCAGCAGCCTCGGCGGGGGTAGGGAGGCGTATTTT. Protein: CASSLGGGREAYF.

In this sample, this clonotype turned up many times. The gene calls are TRBV3-1 and TRBJ2-4; maybe TRBD1 (5 bases). In germline, CDR1 is LGHDT, CDR2 YNNKEL (reference sequence). CDR3 size: 16 residues. V lost 2 bases to trimming and J lost 9 bases, with 20 bases between them. CDR3 loop: CASSQSRQSPRSIQYF. The DNA for the CDR3 is TGTGCCAGCAGCCAATCAAGACAGTCCCCTCGAAGCATTCAGTACTTC.

This clonotype has just a few counts. The chain is built from TRBV27 and TRBJ2-7; TRBD1 aligns across 7 bases. Per germline, CDR1 MNHEY and CDR2 SMNVEV (reference sequence). This CDR3 region has 15 residues. V shed 6 bases and J 4 bases; nucleotides not matched to a gene: 12. For the CDR3, the DNA is TGTGCCAGCAGCATCAAGGGGGCGCAACCTTACGAGCAGTACTTC. Residues: CASSIKGAQPYEQYF.

The chain combines TRBV6-1 with TRBJ2-5; D unclear. The CDR3 loop spans 13 amino acids. The germline gives CDR1 MNHNS, CDR2 SASEGT. V was pared by 6 bases and J by 2 bases, with 10 bases between. Here the CDR3 reads CASRKSVQETQYF. CDR3 bases: TGTGCCAGCAGAAAGAGCGTTCAAGAGACCCAGTACTTC.